Each of the 11 T cell receptor beta chains below was sequenced from the same sample in a study of blood T cell repertoires in COVID-19. The data were produced by immunoSEQ multiplex PCR, yet TCRdb's version contains in-frame clones alone and is incomplete. Among about 130,000 clones listed, approximately 80% were seen once. Sequences were obtained from peripheral blood. Source of these receptors: a man aged 35-49 years with active or convalescent COVID-19.

V usage is TRBV27 and J usage is TRBJ2-3, with 9 bases lining up with TRBD1. The CDR3 runs to 15 residues. V trimming: 5 bases; J trimming: 5 bases; junction bases outside the gene matches: 8. CDR1 is MNHEY, CDR2 SMNVEV, per germline (reference sequence). The CDR3 DNA sequence: TGTGCCAGCAGTCTGGGGACAGGGTGGGAAGATACGCAGTATTTT. Amino acid sequence: CASSLGTGWEDTQYF.

This chain links TRBV19 with TRBJ1-5, with TRBD1 identical over 8 bases. J lost 3 bases, V lost 7 bases, and 11 bases had no gene match. CDR3 length: 16 amino acids. The germline V gene encodes CDR1 LNHDA and CDR2 SQIVND (reference sequence). CDR3 amino acids: CASNPQGQANNQPQHF. The CDR3 DNA follows: TGTGCCAGTAACCCTCAGGGACAGGCTAACAATCAGCCCCAGCATTTT.

The rearrangement links TRBV6-2 or TRBV6-3 to TRBJ1-1; D is possibly TRBD1 (6 bases). Trimming took off 5 bases at V and 2 bases at J, with 18 bases between the two ends. CDR1 is MNHEY, CDR2 SVGEGT, per germline. This CDR3 region has 16 residues. In DNA, the CDR3 is TGTGCCAGCAGTCCAACAGGGCGCCTGGGAAACACTGAAGCTTTCTTT. It translates to CASSPTGRLGNTEAFF.

This sequence joins TRBV3-1 (or the pseudogene TRBV3-2) and TRBJ2-7, with D possibly matching TRBD1 (7 bases). V was trimmed by 3 bases and J by 6 bases, leaving 12 bases between them. The length of the CDR3 is 13 residues. From germline, CDR1 is LGHDT and CDR2 YNNKEL (reference sequence). The CDR3 reads CASSQGRGVEQYF. CDR3 sequence (DNA): TGTGCCAGCAGCCAGGGCAGGGGGGTCGAGCAGTACTTC.

This chain links TRBV7-6 with TRBJ1-1, with no clear D. Trimming left V 6 bases short and J 10 bases short, with 12 bases between. CDR1 SGHVS and CDR2 FNYEAQ come from the germline V gene. The CDR3 runs to 11 residues. This chain's CDR3 is CASSPGLGAFF. DNA for the CDR3: TGTGCCAGCAGTCCTGGGCTGGGAGCTTTCTTT. Full variable domain (rest looked up from reference TRBV7-6 and TRBJ1-1): GAGVSQSPRYKVTKRGQDVALRCDPISGHVSLYWYRQALGQGPEFLTYFNYEAQQDKSGLPNDRFSAERPEGSISTLTIQRTEQRDSAMYRCASSPGLGAFFGQGTRLTVV.

The chain carries TRBV5-4 and TRBJ1-3; tentatively, D is TRBD1 (5 bases). Germline CDR1 and CDR2: SGHNT and YYREEE (reference sequence). Trimming removed 0 bases from V and 5 bases from J, with 18 bases in between. The CDR3 is made up of 17 amino acids. The CDR3 DNA follows: TGTGCCAGCAGCTTGGGCCCGACGGGGGGGGGACGAAACACCATATATTTT. This gives the protein CASSLGPTGGGRNTIYF.

The chain links TRBV6-5 to TRBJ1-2, with 8 bases matching TRBD1. V lost 3 bases and J lost 4; bases outside the gene matches: 10. CDR3 length: 16 residues. CDR1 is MNHEY, CDR2 SVGAGI, per germline. The chain's CDR3 is CASSYYSPTGGYGYTF. CDR3 DNA: TGTGCCAGCAGTTATTATTCCCCAACAGGGGGCTATGGCTACACCTTC.

The CDR3 DNA follows: TGTGCTAGTGGTTTGGGGGGGACAGGGAGCTACGAGCAGTACTTC. Translated: CASGLGGTGSYEQYF. This chain links TRBV12-5 with TRBJ2-7; the match to TRBD1 covers 9 bases. Germline V gives CDR1 LGHNT, CDR2 FRNRAP. The ends lost 1 base at V and 3 bases at J; junction bases unmatched: 4. There are 15 residues in the CDR3.

This clone was detected once. The chain links TRBV2 to TRBJ1-5; a possible D gene is TRBD1 (5 bases). Germline lookup yields CDR1 SNHLY and CDR2 FYNNEI. The CDR3 has 13 amino acids. The V gene lost 6 bases and the J gene lost 6 bases, with 12 bases spanning the gap. In DNA form, the CDR3 reads TGTGCCAGCAGCGTTACAGGTATTCAGCCCCAGCATTTT. Protein: CASSVTGIQPQHF.

This clone was counted a few times. The chain has TRBV29-1 and TRBJ2-7; weak D call: TRBD1 (5 bases). Germline values: CDR1 SQVTM, CDR2 ANQGSEA. The V and J ends lost 5 bases and 5 bases respectively, with 10 bases between them. The length of the CDR3 is 11 residues. The CDR3 DNA is TGCAGCGTTTACAGGAGTAACGAGCAGTACTTC. It encodes CSVYRSNEQYF.

CDR3 sequence reads: CASSYGEPPSPLHF. The CDR3 DNA sequence: TGTGCCAGCAGTTACGGAGAACCCCCTTCACCCCTCCACTTT. V usage is TRBV6-5 and J usage is TRBJ1-6; no definite D call. The V and J ends lost 2 bases and 9 bases respectively, with 11 bases between them. The germline gives CDR1 MNHEY, CDR2 SVGAGI. This CDR3 comprises 14 residues.